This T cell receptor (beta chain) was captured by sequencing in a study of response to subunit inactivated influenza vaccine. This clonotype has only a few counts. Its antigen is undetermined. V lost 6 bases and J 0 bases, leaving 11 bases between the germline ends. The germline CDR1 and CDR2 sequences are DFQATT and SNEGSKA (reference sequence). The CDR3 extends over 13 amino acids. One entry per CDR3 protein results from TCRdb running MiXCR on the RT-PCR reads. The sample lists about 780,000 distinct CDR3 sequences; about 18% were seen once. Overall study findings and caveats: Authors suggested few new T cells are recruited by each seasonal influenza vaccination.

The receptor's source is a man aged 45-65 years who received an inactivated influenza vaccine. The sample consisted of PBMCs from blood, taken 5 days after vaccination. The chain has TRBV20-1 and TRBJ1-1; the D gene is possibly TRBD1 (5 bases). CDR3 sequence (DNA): TGCAGTGCCTACAGGAGAATGAACACTGAAGCTTTCTTT. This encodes CSAYRRMNTEAFF.